This is a list of T cell receptor beta chains from one sample in a study of CD8+ T cells in alopecia areata. Profiled with immunoSEQ multiplex PCR; TCRdb holds only in-frame clones, not every one. This table has approximately 200,000 clones, approximately 45% appearing once. This specimen consisted of CD4+ T cells sorted from blood, obtained at approximately week 36, from a patient treated with tofacitinib. The receptor set was obtained from a human donor with alopecia areata. Both conserved end residues are part of each CDR3. D genes are given only for firm matches. Only part of the rows carry a size: once, few, many, or a class if the clone is expanded.

size,V,J,D,DNA,CDR3
few,TRBV13,TRBJ2-3,-,TGTGCCAGCAGCCGACTAGTCGGCACAGATACGCAGTATTTT,CASSRLVGTDTQYF
-,TRBV29-1,TRBJ2-3,TRBD2,TGCAGCGTTGAAGATCTTGGAGGGACTAGATCTCCAGATACGCAGTATTTT,CSVEDLGGTRSPDTQYF
few,TRBV2,TRBJ1-5,TRBD1,TGTGCCAGCGCCCGACAGGGAGTTGATCAGCCCCAGCATTTT,CASARQGVDQPQHF
few,TRBV6-5,TRBJ2-7,TRBD1,TGTGCCAGCAGTTCCCTCTATGGCAGGGGGTACTACGAGCAGTACTTC,CASSSLYGRGYYEQYF
-,TRBV4-1,TRBJ2-6,-,TGCGCCAGCAGCCGGGCTGGGAGGGCCAACGTCCTGACTTTC,CASSRAGRANVLTF
-,TRBV7-3,TRBJ2-7,-,TGTGCCAGCAGCTTAACCGGGACGGGGTCCTACGAGCAGTACTTC,CASSLTGTGSYEQYF
-,TRBV7-3,TRBJ2-3,-,TGTGCCAGCAGCTTAATGGCGTCTAACACAGATACGCAGTATTTT,CASSLMASNTDTQYF
-,TRBV9,TRBJ2-5,TRBD2,TGTGCCAGCAGCGCAACGGGACTAGCGGGAGCTGGAGAGACCCAGTACTTC,CASSATGLAGAGETQYF
-,TRBV11-2,TRBJ2-7,-,TGTGCCAGCAGCTTAGCGGGCTACGAGCAGTACTTC,CASSLAGYEQYF
-,TRBV30,TRBJ2-6,TRBD1,TGTGCCTGGGATGACAGGGCTGGGGCCAACGTCCTGACTTTC,CAWDDRAGANVLTF
-,TRBV15,TRBJ2-3,-,TGTGCCACCAGCAGGGCGGGTAGAGGGGGCACAGATACGCAGTATTTT,CATSRAGRGGTDTQYF
many,TRBV2,TRBJ2-6,-,TGTGCCAGCAGTTCAGGGACTGGGGCCAACGTCCTGACTTTC,CASSSGTGANVLTF
-,TRBV6-6,TRBJ2-5,-,TGTGCCAGCAGTTACGGCAGGGTGATTGAGGAGACCCAGTACTTC,CASSYGRVIEETQYF
-,TRBV5-1,TRBJ2-5,-,TGCGCCAGCGCCTCGACGGGGGAGCCACAAGAGACCCAGTACTTC,CASASTGEPQETQYF
-,TRBV25-1,TRBJ1-5,-,TGTGCCAGCAGTGATCCTCGGACGGGCAATCAGCCCCAGCATTTT,CASSDPRTGNQPQHF
-,TRBV29-1,TRBJ2-6,TRBD1,TGCAGCGCAACCGGGACAGGTTCTGCGGCCAACGTCCTGACTTTC,CSATGTGSAANVLTF
once,TRBV20-1,TRBJ2-1,-,TGCAGTGTGGGCTCCTACAATGAGCAGTTCTTC,CSVGSYNEQFF
once,TRBV7-2,TRBJ2-7,TRBD2,TGTGCCAGCAGCCCCGGGACTAAGGTGCGCGAGCAGTACTTC,CASSPGTKVREQYF
-,TRBV6-5,TRBJ1-1,TRBD1,TGTGCCAGCAGAGGTCCCGGGACAGGAAACGGAGCTTTCTTT,CASRGPGTGNGAFF
few,TRBV29-1,TRBJ2-5,-,TGCAGCGTTCCCAGCCTGTTGGGACAAGAGACCCAGTACTTC,CSVPSLLGQETQYF
-,TRBV5-1,TRBJ2-2,-,TGCGCCAGCAGCTTGGTTGTTGTGACGCCGGGGTCCGGGGAGCTGTTTTTT,CASSLVVVTPGSGELFF
many,TRBV29-1,TRBJ2-1,-,TGCAGCGTTGCCCTAGGGGATGAGCAGTTCTTC,CSVALGDEQFF
few,TRBV29-1,TRBJ2-3,TRBD2,TGCAGCGTTTTTCTAGCGGGAGGGTCCACAGATACGCAGTATTTT,CSVFLAGGSTDTQYF
few,TRBV6-6,TRBJ2-2,-,TGTGCCGGAGGAACCGGGGAGCTGTTTTTT,CAGGTGELFF
-,TRBV15,TRBJ1-1,-,TGTGCCACCAGCAGAGGTGGAAGACAGATGAACACTGAAGCTTTCTTT,CATSRGGRQMNTEAFF
-,TRBV9,TRBJ2-5,TRBD1,TGTGCCAGCAGCGTCGGTGGACAGGGCGGACTCGAGACCCAGTACTTC,CASSVGGQGGLETQYF
few,TRBV2,TRBJ1-2,TRBD1,TGTGCCAGCAGTGCCGGGACAGTCTGGGGCTACACCTTC,CASSAGTVWGYTF
few,TRBV29-1,TRBJ2-6,TRBD1,TGCAGCGTTGGACAGGGGTCTGGGGCCAACGTCCTGACTTTC,CSVGQGSGANVLTF